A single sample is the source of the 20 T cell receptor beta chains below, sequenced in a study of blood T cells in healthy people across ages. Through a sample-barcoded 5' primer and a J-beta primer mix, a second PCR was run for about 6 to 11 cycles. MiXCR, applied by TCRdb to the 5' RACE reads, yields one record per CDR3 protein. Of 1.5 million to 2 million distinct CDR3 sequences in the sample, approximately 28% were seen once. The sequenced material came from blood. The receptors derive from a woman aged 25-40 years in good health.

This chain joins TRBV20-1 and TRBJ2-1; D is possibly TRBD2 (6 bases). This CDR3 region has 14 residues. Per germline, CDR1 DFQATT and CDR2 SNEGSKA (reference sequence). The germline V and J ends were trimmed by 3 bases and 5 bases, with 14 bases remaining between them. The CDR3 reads CSARPGDGNNEQFF. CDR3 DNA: TGCAGTGCTAGGCCGGGAGATGGCAACAATGAGCAGTTCTTC.

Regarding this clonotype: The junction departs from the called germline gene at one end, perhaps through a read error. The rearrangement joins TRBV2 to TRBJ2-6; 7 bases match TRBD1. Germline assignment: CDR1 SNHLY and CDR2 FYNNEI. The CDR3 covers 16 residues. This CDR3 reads CASSDGRGRGANVLSF. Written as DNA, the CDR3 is TGTGCCAGCAGTGACGGCAGGGGGAGAGGGGCCAACGTCCTGTCTTTC.

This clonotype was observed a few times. The CDR3 here is CASSLRDPIGYTF. Written as DNA, the CDR3 is TGTGCCAGCAGTTTAAGGGACCCCATAGGCTACACCTTC. The gene calls are TRBV12-3 or TRBV12-4 and TRBJ1-2; the D gene is possibly TRBD1 (5 bases). Deletions cut 2 bases from V and 8 bases from J, with 12 bases between. CDR3 length: 13 residues.

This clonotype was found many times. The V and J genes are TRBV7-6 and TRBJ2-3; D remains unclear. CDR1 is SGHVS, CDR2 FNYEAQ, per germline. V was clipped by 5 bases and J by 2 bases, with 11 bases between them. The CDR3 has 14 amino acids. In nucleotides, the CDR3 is TGTGCCAGCAGCCTTCGCCCCTTCACAGATACGCAGTATTTT. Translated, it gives CASSLRPFTDTQYF.

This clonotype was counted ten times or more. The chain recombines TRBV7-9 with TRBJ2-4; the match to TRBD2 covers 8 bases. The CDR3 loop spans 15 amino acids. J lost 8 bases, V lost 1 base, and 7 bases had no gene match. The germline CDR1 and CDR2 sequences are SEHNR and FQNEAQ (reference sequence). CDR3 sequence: CASSLVAGGLDIQYF. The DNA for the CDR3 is TGTGCCAGCAGCTTAGTGGCGGGAGGTTTAGACATTCAGTACTTC.

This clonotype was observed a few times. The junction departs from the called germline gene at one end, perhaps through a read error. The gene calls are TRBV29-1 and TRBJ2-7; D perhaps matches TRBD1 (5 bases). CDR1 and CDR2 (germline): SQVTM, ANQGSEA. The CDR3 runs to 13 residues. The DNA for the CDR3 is TGCAGCGTTGAAGGGCAGGGTAGTTCCGAGCGGTACTTC. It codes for CSVEGQGSSERYF.

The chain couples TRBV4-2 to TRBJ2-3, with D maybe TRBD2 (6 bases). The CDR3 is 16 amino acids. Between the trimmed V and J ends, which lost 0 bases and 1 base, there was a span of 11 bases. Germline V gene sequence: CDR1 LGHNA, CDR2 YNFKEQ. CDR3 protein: CASSQDRWEGTDTQYF. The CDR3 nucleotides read TGTGCCAGCAGCCAAGATCGATGGGAGGGCACAGATACGCAGTATTTT.

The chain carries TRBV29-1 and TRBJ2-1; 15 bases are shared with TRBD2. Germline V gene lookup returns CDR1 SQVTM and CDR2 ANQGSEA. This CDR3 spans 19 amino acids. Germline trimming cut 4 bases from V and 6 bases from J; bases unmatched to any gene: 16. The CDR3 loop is CSVGHRGRTSGGASNEQFF. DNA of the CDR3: TGCAGCGTTGGTCACAGGGGAAGGACTAGCGGGGGGGCATCCAATGAGCAGTTCTTC.

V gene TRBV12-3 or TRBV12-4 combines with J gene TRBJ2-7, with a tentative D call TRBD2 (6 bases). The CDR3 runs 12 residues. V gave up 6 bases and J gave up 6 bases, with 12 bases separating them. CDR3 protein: CASSAIAAEQYF. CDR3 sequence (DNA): TGTGCCAGCAGCGCTATAGCGGCCGAGCAGTACTTC.

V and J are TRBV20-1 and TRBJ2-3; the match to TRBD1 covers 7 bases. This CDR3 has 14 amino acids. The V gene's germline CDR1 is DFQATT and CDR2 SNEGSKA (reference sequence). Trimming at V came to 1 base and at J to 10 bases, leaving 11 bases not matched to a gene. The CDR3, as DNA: TGCAGTGCTAGAGTAACCGGGACAGACGGCGCGCAGTATTTT. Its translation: CSARVTGTDGAQYF.

The CDR3 spells CAIRSVDEKLFF. Written as DNA, the CDR3 is TGTGCCATCAGGTCGGTGGATGAAAAACTGTTTTTT. The genes are TRBV10-3 and TRBJ1-4; D is uncertain. V lost 6 bases, J lost 6 bases, and 8 bases lay in between. There are 12 residues in the CDR3. CDR1 is ENHRY and CDR2 is SYGVKD in the germline V gene.

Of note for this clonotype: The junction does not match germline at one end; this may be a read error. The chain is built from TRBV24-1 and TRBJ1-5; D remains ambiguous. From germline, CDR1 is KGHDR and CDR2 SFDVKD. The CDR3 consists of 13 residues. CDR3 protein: CATSDPSSQPQHF. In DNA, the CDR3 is TGTGCCACCAGTGACCCCAGCAGTCAGCCCCAGCATTTT.

The CDR3 nucleotides read TGCGCCAGCAGCCAAGAGTTAAGTCAGCCCCAGCATTTT. Amino acids: CASSQELSQPQHF. V gene TRBV4-3 combines with J gene TRBJ1-5; no clear D gene. CDR1 is LGHNA and CDR2 is YSLEER in the germline V gene. The length of the CDR3 is 13 residues. V was pared by 0 bases and J by 6 bases, with 6 bases between.

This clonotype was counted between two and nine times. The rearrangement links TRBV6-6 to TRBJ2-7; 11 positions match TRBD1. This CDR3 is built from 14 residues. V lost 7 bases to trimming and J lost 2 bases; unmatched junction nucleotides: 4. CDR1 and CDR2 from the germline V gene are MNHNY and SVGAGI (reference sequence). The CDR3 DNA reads TGTGCCAGCAAAACGGGACAGGGGGCCTACGAGCAGTACTTC. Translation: CASKTGQGAYEQYF.

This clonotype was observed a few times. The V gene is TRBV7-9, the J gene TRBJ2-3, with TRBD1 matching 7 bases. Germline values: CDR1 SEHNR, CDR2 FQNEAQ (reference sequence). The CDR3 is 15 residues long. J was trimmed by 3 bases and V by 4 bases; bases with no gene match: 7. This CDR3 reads CASSWKGQKTDTQYF. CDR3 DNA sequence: TGTGCCAGCAGCTGGAAGGGACAGAAAACAGATACGCAGTATTTT.

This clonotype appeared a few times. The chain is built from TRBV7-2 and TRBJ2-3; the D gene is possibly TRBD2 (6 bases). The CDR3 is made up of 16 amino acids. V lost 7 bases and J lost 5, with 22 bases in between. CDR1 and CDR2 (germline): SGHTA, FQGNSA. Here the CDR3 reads CASIAALGRGVDTQYF. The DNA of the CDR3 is TGTGCCAGCATCGCGGCGTTAGGCCGCGGGGTAGATACGCAGTATTTT.

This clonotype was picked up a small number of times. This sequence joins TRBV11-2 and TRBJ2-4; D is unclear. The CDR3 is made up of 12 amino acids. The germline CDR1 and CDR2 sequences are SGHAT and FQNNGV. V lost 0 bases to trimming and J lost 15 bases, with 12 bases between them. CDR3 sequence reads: CASSLEAVSRYF. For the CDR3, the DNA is TGTGCCAGCAGCTTAGAGGCTGTGTCGAGGTACTTC.

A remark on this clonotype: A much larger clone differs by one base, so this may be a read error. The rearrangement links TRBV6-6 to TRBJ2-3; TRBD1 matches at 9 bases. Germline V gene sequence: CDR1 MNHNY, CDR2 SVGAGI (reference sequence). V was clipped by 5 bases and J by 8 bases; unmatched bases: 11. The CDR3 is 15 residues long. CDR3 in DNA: TGTGCCAGCAGTAGCCGGACAGGGGTCGAAGGTACGCAGTATTTT. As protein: CASSSRTGVEGTQYF.

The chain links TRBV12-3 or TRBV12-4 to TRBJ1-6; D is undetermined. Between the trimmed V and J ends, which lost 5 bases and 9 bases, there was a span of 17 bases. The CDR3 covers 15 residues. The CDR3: CASSPREAGFSPLHF. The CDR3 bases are TGTGCCAGCAGTCCTCGGGAGGCGGGATTTTCACCCCTCCACTTT.

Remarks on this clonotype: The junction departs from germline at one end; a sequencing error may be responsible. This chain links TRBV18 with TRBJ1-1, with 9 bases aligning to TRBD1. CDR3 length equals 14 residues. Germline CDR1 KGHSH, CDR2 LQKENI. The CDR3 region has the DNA TGTGCCAGCACACCCTTGGACAGGGGCACTGAAGCTTTCTTT. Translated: CASTPLDRGTEAFF.